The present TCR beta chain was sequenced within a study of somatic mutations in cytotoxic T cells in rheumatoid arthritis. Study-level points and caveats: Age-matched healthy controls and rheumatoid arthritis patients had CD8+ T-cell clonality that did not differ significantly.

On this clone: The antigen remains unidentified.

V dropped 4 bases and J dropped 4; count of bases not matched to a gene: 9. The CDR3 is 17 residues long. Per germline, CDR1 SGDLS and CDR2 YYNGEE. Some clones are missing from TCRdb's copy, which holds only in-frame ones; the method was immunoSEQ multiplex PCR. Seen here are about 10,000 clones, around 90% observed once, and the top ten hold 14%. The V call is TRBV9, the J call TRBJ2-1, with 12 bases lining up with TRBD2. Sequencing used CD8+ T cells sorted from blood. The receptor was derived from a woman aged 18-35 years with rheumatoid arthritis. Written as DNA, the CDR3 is TGTGCCAGCAGCTCACCCGGGACTAGCGGGCCTTACAATGAGCAGTTCTTC. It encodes CASSSPGTSGPYNEQFF.